This entry describes one TCR beta chain. The record originates from a study of blood T cell repertoires in COVID-19. In the study overall: Sites in the United States, Italy and Spain provided acute and convalescent COVID-19 samples. Sources were T cells, B-cell-depleted T cells, or PBMCs; the material itself was cDNA or gDNA.

Original data processing: Amplification of reference gene primers was used by the study to estimate nucleated cell counts. The assay was immunoSEQ multiplex PCR, and TCRdb's table has in-frame clones only and misses some. That table is the source of V, J and clone size, and D and trimming were worked out from the DNA. Of approximately 290,000 clones listed, 75% to 90% were seen once; the top ten hold 9.5% to 15%. V dropped 6 bases and J dropped 7; count of bases not matched to a gene: 7. CDR3 size: 15 residues. Germline CDR1 and CDR2: SGHAT and FQNNGV. V is TRBV11-2 and J is TRBJ2-2, with 11 bases lining up with TRBD2. The sequencing sample was made of peripheral blood. The receptor's source is a woman aged 55-75 years with acute or convalescent COVID-19. CDR3 nucleotide sequence: TGTGCCAGCAGTCGGACTAGCGGGCTTCGCGGGGAGCTGTTTTTT. This sequence encodes CASSRTSGLRGELFF.